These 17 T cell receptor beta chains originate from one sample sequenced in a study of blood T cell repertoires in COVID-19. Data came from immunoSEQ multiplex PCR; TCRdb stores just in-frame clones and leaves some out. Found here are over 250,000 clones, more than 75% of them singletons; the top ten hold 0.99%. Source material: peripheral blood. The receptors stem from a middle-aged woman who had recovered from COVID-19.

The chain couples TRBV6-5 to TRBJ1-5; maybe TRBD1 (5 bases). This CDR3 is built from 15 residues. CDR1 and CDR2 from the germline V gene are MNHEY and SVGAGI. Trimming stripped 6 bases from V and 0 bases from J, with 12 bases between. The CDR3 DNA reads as TGTGCCAGCAGCCCAGCGGGGCATAGCAATCAGCCCCAGCATTTT. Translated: CASSPAGHSNQPQHF.

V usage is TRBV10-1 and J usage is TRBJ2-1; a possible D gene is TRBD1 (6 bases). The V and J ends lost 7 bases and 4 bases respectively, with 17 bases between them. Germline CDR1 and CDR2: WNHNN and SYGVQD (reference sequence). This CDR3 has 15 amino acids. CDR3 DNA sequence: TGCGCCAGCACGAGGGACACAGACTTATACAATGAGCAGTTCTTC. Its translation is CASTRDTDLYNEQFF.

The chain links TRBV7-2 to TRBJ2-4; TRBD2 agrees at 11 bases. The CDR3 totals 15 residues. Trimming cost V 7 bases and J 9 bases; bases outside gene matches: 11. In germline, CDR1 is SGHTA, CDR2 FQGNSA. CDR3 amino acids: CASTPGLAGGGIQYF. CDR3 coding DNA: TGTGCCAGCACCCCAGGGCTAGCGGGAGGTGGCATTCAGTACTTC.

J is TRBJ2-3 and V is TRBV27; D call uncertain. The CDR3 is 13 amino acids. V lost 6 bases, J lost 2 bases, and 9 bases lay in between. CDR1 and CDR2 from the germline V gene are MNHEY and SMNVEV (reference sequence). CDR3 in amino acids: CASRLGATDTQYF. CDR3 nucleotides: TGTGCCAGCAGACTGGGCGCCACAGATACGCAGTATTTT.

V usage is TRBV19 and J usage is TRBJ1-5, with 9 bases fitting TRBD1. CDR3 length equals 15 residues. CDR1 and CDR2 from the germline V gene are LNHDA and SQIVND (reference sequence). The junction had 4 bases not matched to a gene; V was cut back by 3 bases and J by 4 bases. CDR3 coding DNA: TGTGCCAGTAGTATTCGGGACAGGGCAAATCAGCCCCAGCATTTT. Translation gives CASSIRDRANQPQHF.

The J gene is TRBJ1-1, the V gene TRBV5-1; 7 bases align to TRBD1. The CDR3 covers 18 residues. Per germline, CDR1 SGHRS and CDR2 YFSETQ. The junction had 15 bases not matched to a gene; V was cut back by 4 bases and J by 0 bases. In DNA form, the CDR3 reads TGCGCCAGCAGCCATTCCTGGGGGACAGACGCCATGAACACTGAAGCTTTCTTT. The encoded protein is CASSHSWGTDAMNTEAFF.

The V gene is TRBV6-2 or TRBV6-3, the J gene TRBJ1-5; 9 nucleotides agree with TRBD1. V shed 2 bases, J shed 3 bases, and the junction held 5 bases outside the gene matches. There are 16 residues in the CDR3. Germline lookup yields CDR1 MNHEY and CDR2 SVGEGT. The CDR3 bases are TGTGCCAGCAGTTACGCTGGGACAGGGACCAATCAGCCCCAGCATTTT. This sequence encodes CASSYAGTGTNQPQHF.

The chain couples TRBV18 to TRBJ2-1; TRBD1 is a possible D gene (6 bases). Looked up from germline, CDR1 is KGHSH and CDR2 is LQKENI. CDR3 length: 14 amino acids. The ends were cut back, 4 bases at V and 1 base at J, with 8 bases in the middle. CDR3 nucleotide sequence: TGTGCCAGCTCACGCACAGGGTCCTACAATGAGCAGTTCTTC. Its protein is CASSRTGSYNEQFF.

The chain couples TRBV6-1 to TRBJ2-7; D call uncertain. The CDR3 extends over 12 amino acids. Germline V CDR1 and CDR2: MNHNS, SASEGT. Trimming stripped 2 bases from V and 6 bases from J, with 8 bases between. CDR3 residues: CASSERGGEQYV. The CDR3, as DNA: TGTGCCAGCAGTGAAAGAGGCGGCGAGCAGTACGTC.

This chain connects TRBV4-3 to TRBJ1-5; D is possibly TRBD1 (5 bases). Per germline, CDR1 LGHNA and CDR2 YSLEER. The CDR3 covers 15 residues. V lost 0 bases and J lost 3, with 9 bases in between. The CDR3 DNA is TGCGCCAGCAGCCAAGATGGGGCCACCAATCAGCCCCAGCATTTT. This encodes CASSQDGATNQPQHF.

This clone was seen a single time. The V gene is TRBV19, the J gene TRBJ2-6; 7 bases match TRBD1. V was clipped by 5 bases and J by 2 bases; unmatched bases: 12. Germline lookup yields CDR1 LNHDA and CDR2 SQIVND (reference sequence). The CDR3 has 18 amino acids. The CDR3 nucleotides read TGTGCCAGTAGTCCACTGGGGACAGTCGGGACTGGGGCCAACGTCCTGACTTTC. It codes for CASSPLGTVGTGANVLTF.

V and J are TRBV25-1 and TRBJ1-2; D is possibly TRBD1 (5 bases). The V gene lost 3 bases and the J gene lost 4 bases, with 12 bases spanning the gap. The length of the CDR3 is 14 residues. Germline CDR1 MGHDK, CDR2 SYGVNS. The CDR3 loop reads CASSDQGNSYGYTF. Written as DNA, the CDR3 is TGTGCCAGCAGTGACCAGGGAAATAGCTATGGCTACACCTTC.

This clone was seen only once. The CDR3 region is CASSYSGTTNYGYTF. The DNA for the CDR3 is TGTGCCAGCAGTTACTCGGGGACAACTAACTATGGCTACACCTTC. The chain links TRBV6-5 to TRBJ1-2, with D possibly TRBD1 on 6 matching bases. CDR3 length equals 15 residues. V lost 0 bases and J 0 bases, leaving 8 bases between the germline ends. Germline V gives CDR1 MNHEY, CDR2 SVGAGI.

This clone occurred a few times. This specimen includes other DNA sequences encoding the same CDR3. CDR3 in amino acids: CASSHRNYGYTF. The CDR3 region has the DNA TGCGCCAGCAGCCACCGGAACTATGGCTACACCTTC. The rearrangement joins TRBV4-3 to TRBJ1-2; D ambiguous. CDR1 and CDR2 from the germline V gene are LGHNA and YSLEER. Trimming removed 3 bases from V and 2 bases from J, with 4 bases in between. This CDR3 has 12 residues.

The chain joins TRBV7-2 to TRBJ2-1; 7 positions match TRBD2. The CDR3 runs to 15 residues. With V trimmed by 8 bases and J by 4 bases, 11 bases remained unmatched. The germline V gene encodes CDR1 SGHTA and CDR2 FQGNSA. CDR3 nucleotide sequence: TGTGCCAGCGGCCCCTCAGCGGGACCTTACAATGAGCAGTTCTTC. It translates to CASGPSAGPYNEQFF.

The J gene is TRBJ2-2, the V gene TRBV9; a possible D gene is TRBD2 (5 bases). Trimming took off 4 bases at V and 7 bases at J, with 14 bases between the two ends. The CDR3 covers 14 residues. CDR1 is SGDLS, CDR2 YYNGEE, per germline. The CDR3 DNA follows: TGTGCCAGCAGCCCATCCCGGGGTTTCGGGGAGCTGTTTTTT. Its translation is CASSPSRGFGELFF.

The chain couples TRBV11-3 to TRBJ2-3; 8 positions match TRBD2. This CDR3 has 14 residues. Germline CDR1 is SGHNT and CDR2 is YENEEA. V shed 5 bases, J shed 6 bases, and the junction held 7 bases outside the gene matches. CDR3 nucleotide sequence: TGTGCCAGCAGCCCGAGCCGACTAGCGGATACGCAGTATTTT. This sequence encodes CASSPSRLADTQYF. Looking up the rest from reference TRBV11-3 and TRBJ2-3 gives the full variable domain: EAGVVQSPRYKIIEKKQPVAFWCNPISGHNTLYWYLQNLGQGPELLIRYENEEAVDDSQLPKDRFSAERLKGVDSTLKIQPAELGDSAVYLCASSPSRLADTQYFGPGTRLTVL.